This T cell receptor (beta chain) was recovered during a study of CD8 T cells in ankylosing spondylitis. Each CDR3 protein is one row after TCRdb ran MiXCR on the 5' RACE reads. This sample has roughly 150,000 distinct CDR3 sequences, with 7.3% found just once. This clonotype was seen at least ten times. Trimming shortened V by 2 bases and J by 4 bases, and 12 bases separated the two germline ends. Germline CDR1 SGHRS, CDR2 YFSETQ. There are 14 residues in the CDR3. This TCR was recovered from a female donor with ankylosing spondylitis or in good health (not recorded which). The material sequenced was blood, either unsorted or a sorted T cell fraction (not recorded which). The chain combines TRBV5-1 with TRBJ2-5; D remains ambiguous. DNA for the CDR3: TGCGCCAGCAGCTTTAAGTCAGGAGCAGAGACCCAGTACTTC. Amino acids: CASSFKSGAETQYF.